Following are 7 T cell receptor beta chains from one sample sequenced in a study of STAT5B mutations in CD4+ large granular lymphocyte leukemia. TCRdb's table, derived via immunoSEQ multiplex PCR, lists solely in-frame clones and lacks some. The sample carries tens of thousands of clones, 70% to 90% recorded once. Source material: CD4+ T cells from blood buffy coats. Receptors originate from a human donor in good health.

V usage is TRBV11-3 and J usage is TRBJ2-7; possible D gene TRBD2, 6 bases. Germline loops: CDR1 SGHNT, CDR2 YENEEA. This CDR3 contains 14 residues. The V gene lost 5 bases and the J gene lost 4 bases, with 15 bases spanning the gap. CDR3 DNA: TGTGCCAGCAGCCCCCCCGGACTATTTTACGAGCAGTACTTC. It yields the protein CASSPPGLFYEQYF.

CDR3 nucleotide sequence: TGTGCCAGTAGTATCATGGGGGCCGAGACCCAGTACTTC. This sequence encodes CASSIMGAETQYF. This chain connects TRBV19 to TRBJ2-5, with D possibly being TRBD1 (6 bases). The CDR3 loop spans 13 amino acids. V was cut by 3 bases and J by 5 bases, with 10 bases left in between. Germline CDR1 LNHDA, CDR2 SQIVND (reference sequence).

The chain combines TRBV28 with TRBJ1-1; D might be TRBD1 (6 bases). V lost 6 bases, J lost 1 base, and 9 bases lay in between. The CDR3 sequence is 13 residues long. Germline V gene lookup returns CDR1 MDHEN and CDR2 SYDVKM. CDR3 in amino acids: CASRETGNTEAFF. The CDR3 DNA follows: TGTGCCAGCAGAGAGACAGGGAACACTGAAGCTTTCTTT.

This clone was detected only once. The junction shows a germline mismatch at one end, possibly a read error. This chain links TRBV7-7 with TRBJ2-2; TRBD1 agrees at 7 bases. There are 16 residues in the CDR3. Germline lookup yields CDR1 SSHAT and CDR2 FNYEAQ (reference sequence). The CDR3 sequence is CASSLRGGSDTGELFF. The CDR3 bases are TGTGCTAGCAGCTTAAGAGGGGGCAGTGACACCGGGGAGCTGTTTTTT.

The chain employs TRBV12-2 and TRBJ2-7; TRBD1 is the table's D call and was not checked against the DNA. TRBV12-2 has pseudogene status. There are 16 residues in the CDR3. Here the CDR3 DNA reads TGTGCAAGTCGCTTTATTGCAGGGGGCGGCGAAGACGAGCAGTACTTC. It encodes CASRFIAGGGEDEQYF.

The chain is built from TRBV7-3 and TRBJ2-7; 7 bases match TRBD1. This CDR3 comprises 15 residues. Germline V gene sequence: CDR1 SGHTA, CDR2 FQGTGA. The trim removed 5 bases at V and 3 bases at J, leaving 10 bases unmatched. The CDR3 spells CASSIDREYGYEQYF. In nucleotides, the CDR3 is TGTGCCAGCAGCATAGACAGGGAATATGGCTACGAGCAGTACTTC.

This chain joins TRBV5-1 and TRBJ1-5, with 9 bases lining up with TRBD1. The length of the CDR3 is 14 residues. The V segment lost 4 bases and the J segment 7 bases; nucleotides outside the gene matches: 6. Germline V lookup: CDR1 SGHRS, CDR2 YFSETQ. CDR3 region: CASSKGQGTQPQHF. CDR3 in DNA: TGCGCCAGCAGCAAAGGACAGGGGACGCAGCCCCAGCATTTT.